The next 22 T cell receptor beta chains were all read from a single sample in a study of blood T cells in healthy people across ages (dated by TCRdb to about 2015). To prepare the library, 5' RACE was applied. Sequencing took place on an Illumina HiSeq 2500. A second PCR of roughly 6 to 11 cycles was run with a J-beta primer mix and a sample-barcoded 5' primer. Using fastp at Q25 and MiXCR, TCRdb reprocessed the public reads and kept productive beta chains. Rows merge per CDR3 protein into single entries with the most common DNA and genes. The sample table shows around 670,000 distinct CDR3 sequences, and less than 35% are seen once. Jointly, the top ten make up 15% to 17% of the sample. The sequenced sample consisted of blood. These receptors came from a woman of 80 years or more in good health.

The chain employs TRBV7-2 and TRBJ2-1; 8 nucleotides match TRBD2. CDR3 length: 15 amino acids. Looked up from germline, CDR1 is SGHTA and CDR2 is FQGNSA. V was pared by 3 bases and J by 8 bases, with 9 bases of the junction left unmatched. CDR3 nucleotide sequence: TGTGCCAGCAGCTTTCGGGAGGGCCTTTACGATGAGCAGTTCTTC. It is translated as CASSFREGLYDEQFF.

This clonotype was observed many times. The CDR3 reads CASSQGSGPYNEQFF. The DNA for the CDR3 is TGCGCCAGCAGCCAAGGAAGCGGACCTTACAATGAGCAGTTCTTC. The J gene is TRBJ2-1, the V gene TRBV4-3; TRBD2 might be the D (5 bases). The CDR3 extends over 15 amino acids. Germline V CDR1 and CDR2: LGHNA, YSLEER. V was pared by 1 base and J by 4 bases, with 11 bases between.

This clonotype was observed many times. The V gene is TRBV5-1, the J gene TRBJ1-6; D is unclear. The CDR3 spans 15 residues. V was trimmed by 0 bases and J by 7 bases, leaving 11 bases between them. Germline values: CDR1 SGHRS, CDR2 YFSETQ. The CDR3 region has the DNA TGCGCCAGCAGCTTGGAAGCCAGGACCAATTCACCCCTCCACTTT. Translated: CASSLEARTNSPLHF.

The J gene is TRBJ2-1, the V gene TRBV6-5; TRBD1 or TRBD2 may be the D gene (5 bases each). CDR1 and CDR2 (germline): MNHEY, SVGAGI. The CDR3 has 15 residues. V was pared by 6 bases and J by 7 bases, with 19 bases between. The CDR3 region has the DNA TGTGCCAGCAGCCCCGGGACGGTGGGAAGTAATGAGCAGTTCTTC. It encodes CASSPGTVGSNEQFF.

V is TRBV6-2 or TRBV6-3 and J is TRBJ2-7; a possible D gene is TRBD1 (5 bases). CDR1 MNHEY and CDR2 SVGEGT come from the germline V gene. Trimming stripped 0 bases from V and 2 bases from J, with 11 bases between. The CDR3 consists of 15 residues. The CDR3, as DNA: TGTGCCAGCAGTTACTCCAGGGTGTCTGCCTACGAGCAGTACTTC. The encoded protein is CASSYSRVSAYEQYF.

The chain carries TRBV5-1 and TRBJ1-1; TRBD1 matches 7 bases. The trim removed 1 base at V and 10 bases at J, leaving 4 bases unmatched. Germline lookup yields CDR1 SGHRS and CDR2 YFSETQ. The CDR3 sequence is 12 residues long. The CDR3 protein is CASSLRQGGAFF. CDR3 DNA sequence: TGCGCCAGCAGCTTGAGACAGGGCGGAGCTTTCTTT. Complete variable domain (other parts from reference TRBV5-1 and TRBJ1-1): KAGVTQTPRYLIKTRGQQVTLSCSPISGHRSVSWYQQTPGQGLQFLFEYFSETQRNKGNFPGRFSGRQFSNSRSEMNVSTLELGDSALYLCASSLRQGGAFFGQGTRLTVV.

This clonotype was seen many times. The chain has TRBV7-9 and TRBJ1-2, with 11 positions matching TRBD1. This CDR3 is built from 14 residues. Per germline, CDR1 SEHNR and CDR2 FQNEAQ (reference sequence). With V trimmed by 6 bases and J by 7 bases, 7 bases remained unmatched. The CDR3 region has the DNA TGTGCCAGCAGTCCAGGACAGGGGGCCTTTGGCTACACCTTC. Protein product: CASSPGQGAFGYTF.

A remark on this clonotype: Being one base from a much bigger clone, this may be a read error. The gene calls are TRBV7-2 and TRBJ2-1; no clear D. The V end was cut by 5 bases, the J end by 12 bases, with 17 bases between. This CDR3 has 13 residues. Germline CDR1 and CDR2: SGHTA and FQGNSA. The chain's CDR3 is CASSPIGEAGQFF. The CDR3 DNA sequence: TGTGCCAGCAGCCCAATTGGAGAGGCCGGGCAGTTCTTC.

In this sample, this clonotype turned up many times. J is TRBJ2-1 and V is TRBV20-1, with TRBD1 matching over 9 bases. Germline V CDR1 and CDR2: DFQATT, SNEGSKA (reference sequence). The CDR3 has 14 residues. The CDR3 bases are TGCAGGGTCGACAGGGGGGGTTCGGGGGGTGAGCAGTTCTTC. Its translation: CRVDRGGSGGEQFF.

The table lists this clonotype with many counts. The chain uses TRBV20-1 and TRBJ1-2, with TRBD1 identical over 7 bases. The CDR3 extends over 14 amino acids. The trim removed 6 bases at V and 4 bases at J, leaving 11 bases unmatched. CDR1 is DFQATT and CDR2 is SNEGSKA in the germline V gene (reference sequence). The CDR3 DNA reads TGCAGTGCCCGACCTTACAGGGGTTCCTATGGCTACACCTTC. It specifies CSARPYRGSYGYTF.

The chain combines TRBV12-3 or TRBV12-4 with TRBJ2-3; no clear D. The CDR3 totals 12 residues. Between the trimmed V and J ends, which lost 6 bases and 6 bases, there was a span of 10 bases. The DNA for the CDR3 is TGTGCCAGCAGAGTGAGAGGCGATACGCAGTATTTT. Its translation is CASRVRGDTQYF.

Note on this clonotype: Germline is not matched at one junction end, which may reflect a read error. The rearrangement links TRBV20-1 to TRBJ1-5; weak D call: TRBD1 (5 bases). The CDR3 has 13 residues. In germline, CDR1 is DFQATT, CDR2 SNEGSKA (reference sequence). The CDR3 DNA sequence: TGCAGTGCTCCCCCAGGGCTGAATCGGCCCCAGCATTTT. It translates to CSAPPGLNRPQHF.

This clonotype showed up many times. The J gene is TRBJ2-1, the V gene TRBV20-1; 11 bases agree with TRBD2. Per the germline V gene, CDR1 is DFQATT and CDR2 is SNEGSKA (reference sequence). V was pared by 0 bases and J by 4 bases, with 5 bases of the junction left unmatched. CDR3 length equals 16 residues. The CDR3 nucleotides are TGCAGTGCTAGAGACCCTAGCGGGGGGCCTTACAATGAGCAGTTCTTC. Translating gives CSARDPSGGPYNEQFF.

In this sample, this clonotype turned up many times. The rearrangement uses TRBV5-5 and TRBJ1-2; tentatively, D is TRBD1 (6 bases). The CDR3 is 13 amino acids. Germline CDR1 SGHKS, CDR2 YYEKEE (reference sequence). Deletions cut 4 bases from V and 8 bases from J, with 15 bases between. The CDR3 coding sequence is TGTGCCAGCAGCGACCAGGGGTTGCGGGGCTACACCTTC. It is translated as CASSDQGLRGYTF.

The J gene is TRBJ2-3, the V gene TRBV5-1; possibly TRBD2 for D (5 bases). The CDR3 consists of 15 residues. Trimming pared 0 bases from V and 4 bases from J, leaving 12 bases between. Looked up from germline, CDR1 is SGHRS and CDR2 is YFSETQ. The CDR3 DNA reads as TGCGCCAGCAGCTTGGCCGGGGTCGGGGCAGATACGCAGTATTTT. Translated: CASSLAGVGADTQYF. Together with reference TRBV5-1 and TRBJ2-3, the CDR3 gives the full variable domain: KAGVTQTPRYLIKTRGQQVTLSCSPISGHRSVSWYQQTPGQGLQFLFEYFSETQRNKGNFPGRFSGRQFSNSRSEMNVSTLELGDSALYLCASSLAGVGADTQYFGPGTRLTVL.

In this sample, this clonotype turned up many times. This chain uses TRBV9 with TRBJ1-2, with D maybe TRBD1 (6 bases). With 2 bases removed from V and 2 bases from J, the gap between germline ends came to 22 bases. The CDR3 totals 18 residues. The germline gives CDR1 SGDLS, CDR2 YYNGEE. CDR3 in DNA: TGTGCCAGCAGCGTCGGATTGGGACAAACGAAAGCGAACTATGGCTACACCTTC. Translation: CASSVGLGQTKANYGYTF.

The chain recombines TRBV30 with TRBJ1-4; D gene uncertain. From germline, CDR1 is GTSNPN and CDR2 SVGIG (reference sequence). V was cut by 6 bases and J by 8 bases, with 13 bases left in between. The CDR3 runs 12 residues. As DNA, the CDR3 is TGTGCCTGCCGCCCTTCGAGGGAAAAACTGTTTTTT. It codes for CACRPSREKLFF. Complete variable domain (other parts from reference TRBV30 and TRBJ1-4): SQTIHQWPATLVQPVGSPLSLECTVEGTSNPNLYWYRQAAGRGLQLLFYSVGIGQISSEVPQNLSASRPQDRQFILSSKKLLLSDSGFYLCACRPSREKLFFGSGTQLSVL.

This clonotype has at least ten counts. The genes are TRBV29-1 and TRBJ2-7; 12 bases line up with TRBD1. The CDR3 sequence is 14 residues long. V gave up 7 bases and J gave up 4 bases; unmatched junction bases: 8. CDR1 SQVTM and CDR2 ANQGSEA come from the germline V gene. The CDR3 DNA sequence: TGCAGCGCCGAAGTGGGACAGGGGGCTTACGAGCAGTACTTC. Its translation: CSAEVGQGAYEQYF.

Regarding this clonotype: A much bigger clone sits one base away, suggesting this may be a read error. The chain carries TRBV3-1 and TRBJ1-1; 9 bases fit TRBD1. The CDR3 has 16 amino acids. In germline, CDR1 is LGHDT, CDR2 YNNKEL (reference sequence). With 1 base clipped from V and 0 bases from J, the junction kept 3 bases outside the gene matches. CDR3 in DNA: TGTGCCAGCAGCCAAGGGACAGGGGTAGTGAACACTGAAGCTTTCTTT. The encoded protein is CASSQGTGVVNTEAFF.

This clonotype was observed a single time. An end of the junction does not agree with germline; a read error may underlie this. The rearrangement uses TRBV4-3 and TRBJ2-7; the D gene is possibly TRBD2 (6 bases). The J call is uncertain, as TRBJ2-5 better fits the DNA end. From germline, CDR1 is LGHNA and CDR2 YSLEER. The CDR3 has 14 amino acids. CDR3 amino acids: CVSSQVLAWGTQYF. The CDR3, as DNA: TGCGTCAGCAGCCAAGTACTAGCCTGGGGGACCCAGTACTTC.

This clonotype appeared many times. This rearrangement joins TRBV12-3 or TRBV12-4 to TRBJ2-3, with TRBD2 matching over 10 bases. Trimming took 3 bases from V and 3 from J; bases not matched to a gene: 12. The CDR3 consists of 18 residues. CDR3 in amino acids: CASSFRLAGANPTDTQYF. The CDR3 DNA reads TGTGCCAGCAGTTTCCGGCTAGCGGGGGCTAACCCAACAGATACGCAGTATTTT.

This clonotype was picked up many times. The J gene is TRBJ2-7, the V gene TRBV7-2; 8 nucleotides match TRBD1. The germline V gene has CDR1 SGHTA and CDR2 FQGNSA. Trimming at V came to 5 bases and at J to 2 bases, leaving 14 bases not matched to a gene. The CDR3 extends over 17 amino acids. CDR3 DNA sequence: TGTGCCAGCAGCCCAAGGTCGCACAGGGGGAGCCCCTACGAGCAGTACTTC. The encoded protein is CASSPRSHRGSPYEQYF.